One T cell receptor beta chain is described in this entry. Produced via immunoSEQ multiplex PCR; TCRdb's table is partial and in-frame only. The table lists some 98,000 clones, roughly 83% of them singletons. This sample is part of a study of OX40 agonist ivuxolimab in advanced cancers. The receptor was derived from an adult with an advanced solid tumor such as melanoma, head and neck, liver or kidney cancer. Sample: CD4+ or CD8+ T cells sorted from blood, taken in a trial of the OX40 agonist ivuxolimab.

The CDR3 DNA sequence: TGTGCCAGCAGTTTAAGGCCGCAGAGCTCCTACGAGCAGTACTTC. Its protein is CASSLRPQSSYEQYF. This chain links TRBV27 with TRBJ2-5; D gene ambiguous. The better agreement between TRBJ2-7 and the DNA end casts doubt on the J call. Germline CDR1 and CDR2: MNHEY and SMNVEV (reference sequence). This CDR3 region has 15 residues.